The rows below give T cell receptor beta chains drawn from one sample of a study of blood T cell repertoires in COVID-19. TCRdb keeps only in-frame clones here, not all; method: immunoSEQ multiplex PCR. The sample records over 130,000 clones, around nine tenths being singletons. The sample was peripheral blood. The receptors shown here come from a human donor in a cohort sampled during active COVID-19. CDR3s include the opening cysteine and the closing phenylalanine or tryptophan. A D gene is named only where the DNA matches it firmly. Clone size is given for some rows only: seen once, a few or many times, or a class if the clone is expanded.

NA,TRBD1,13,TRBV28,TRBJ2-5,TGTGCCAGCGGGACAGGGTACGGGGAGACCCAGTACTTC,CASGTGYGETQYF
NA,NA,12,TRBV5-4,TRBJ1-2,TGTGCCAGCAGCTCCAGTCCGTATGGCTACACCTTC,CASSSSPYGYTF
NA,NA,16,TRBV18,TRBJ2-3,TGTGCCAGCTCACCACTCGGACACCCTAGCACAGATACGCAGTATTTT,CASSPLGHPSTDTQYF
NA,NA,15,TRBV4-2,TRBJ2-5,TGTGCCAGCAGCCAAGATTGGCAGGTCCAAGAGACCCAGTACTTC,CASSQDWQVQETQYF
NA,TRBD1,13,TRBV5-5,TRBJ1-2,TGTGCCAGCAGCCCTAGGACAGGCTTTGGCTACACCTTC,CASSPRTGFGYTF
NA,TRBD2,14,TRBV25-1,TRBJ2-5,TGTGCCAGCAGTGATTTCGGGGGGGAGGAGACCCAGTACTTC,CASSDFGGEETQYF
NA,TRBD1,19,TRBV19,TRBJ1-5,TGTGCCAGTAGTATAGATCTAATGCTTAGGGACAGGAGCAATCAGCCCCAGCATTTT,CASSIDLMLRDRSNQPQHF
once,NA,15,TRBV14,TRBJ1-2,TGTGCCAGCAGCCAAGATAATCCAGAGCGCTATGGCTACACCTTC,CASSQDNPERYGYTF
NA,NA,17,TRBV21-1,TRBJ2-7,TGTGCCAGCAGCAAAGTACCGAGGGACAGGGCAGTCTACGAGCAGTACTTC,CASSKVPRDRAVYEQYF
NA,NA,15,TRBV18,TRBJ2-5,TGTGCCAGCTCACCAATTCCGGGACAAGCCGAGACCCAGTACTTC,CASSPIPGQAETQYF
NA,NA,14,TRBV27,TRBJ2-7,TGTGCCAGCAGTCTTCAGCGGGCCCCCTACGAGCAGTACTTC,CASSLQRAPYEQYF
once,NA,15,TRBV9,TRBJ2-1,TGTGCCAGCAGCGTGGCGGGGTCCGGTTACAATGAGCAGTTCTTC,CASSVAGSGYNEQFF
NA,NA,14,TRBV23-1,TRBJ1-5,TGCGCCAGCAGAGGACGGACAACAAATCAGCCCCAGCATTTT,CASRGRTTNQPQHF
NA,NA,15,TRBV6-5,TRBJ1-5,TGTGCCAGCAGACTTAAGGAGTTTAGCAATCAGCCCCAGCATTTT,CASRLKEFSNQPQHF
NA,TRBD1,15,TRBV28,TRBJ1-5,TGTGCCAGCAGTTTAGAGACAGGGGGAATCCAGCCCCAGCATTTT,CASSLETGGIQPQHF
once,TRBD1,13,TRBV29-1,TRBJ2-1,TGCAGCGCCGAGGCAGGGGGCCGTGATGAGCAGTTCTTC,CSAEAGGRDEQFF
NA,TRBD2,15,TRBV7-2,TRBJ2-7,TGTGCCAGCAGCTTAGCCGGGACTACCTCCTACGAGCAGTACTTC,CASSLAGTTSYEQYF
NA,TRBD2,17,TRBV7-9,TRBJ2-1,TGTGCCAGCAGCTCTAGCGGGGGGCTTCCCTCCTACAATGAGCAGTTCTTC,CASSSSGGLPSYNEQFF
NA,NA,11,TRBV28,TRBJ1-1,TGTGCCACTGGGAGGCCCACTGAAGCTTTCTTT,CATGRPTEAFF
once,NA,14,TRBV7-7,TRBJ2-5,TGTGCCAGCAGCTTAGGGAGGGGCCGGGAGACCCAGTACTTC,CASSLGRGRETQYF
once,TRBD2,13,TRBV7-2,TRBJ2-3,TGTGCCAGCAGGGCGGGGGGCACGAATACGCAGTATTTT,CASRAGGTNTQYF
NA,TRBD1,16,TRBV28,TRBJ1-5,TGTGCCAGCAGTTTAGTTGGACAGGGGTTAAGACAGCCCCAGCATTTT,CASSLVGQGLRQPQHF
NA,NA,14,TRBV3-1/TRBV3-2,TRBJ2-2,TGTGCCAGCAGCCAAAATACTTTCCGAGGGGAGCTGTTTTTT,CASSQNTFRGELFF